A single sample is the source of the 21 T cell receptor beta chains below, sequenced in a study of blood T cell repertoires in COVID-19. Measured with immunoSEQ multiplex PCR; TCRdb has only the in-frame clones, and not every one. Of about 110,000 clones listed, roughly 79% were seen once; the top ten hold 16%. The sequenced material came from peripheral blood. These TCRs come from a woman older than 75 with active or convalescent COVID-19.

The chain recombines TRBV5-1 with TRBJ1-2; no clear D. In germline, CDR1 is SGHRS, CDR2 YFSETQ. CDR3 length: 13 residues. With 5 bases removed from V and 4 bases from J, the gap between germline ends came to 12 bases. In DNA form, the CDR3 reads TGCGCCAGCAGTGAAGCCTTCCCCTATGGCTACACCTTC. Protein sequence: CASSEAFPYGYTF.

The chain links TRBV19 to TRBJ2-1; 8 bases are shared with TRBD2. The germline V gene encodes CDR1 LNHDA and CDR2 SQIVND (reference sequence). V trimming: 11 bases; J trimming: 0 bases; junction bases outside the gene matches: 6. CDR3 length: 14 amino acids. The CDR3 DNA reads TGTGCCTCGGGGGGGGCTAGCTCCTACAATGAGCAGTTCTTC. Translated: CASGGASSYNEQFF.

The rearrangement uses TRBV5-4 and TRBJ2-1; D gene unclear. Germline CDR1 and CDR2: SGHNT and YYREEE (reference sequence). V was shortened by 2 bases and J by 4 bases, with 4 bases between the two germline ends. This CDR3 contains 12 residues. The CDR3, as DNA: TGTGCCAGCAGCTTTCTATACAATGAGCAGTTCTTC. Translation gives CASSFLYNEQFF. Combining the CDR3 with reference TRBV5-4 and TRBJ2-1 gives the whole variable domain ETGVTQSPTHLIKTRGQQVTLRCSSQSGHNTVSWYQQALGQGPQFIFQYYREEENGRGNFPPRFSGLQFPNYSSELNVNALELDDSALYLCASSFLYNEQFFGPGTRLTVL.

Only one count was recorded for this clone. The chain employs TRBV7-2 and TRBJ1-5; D ambiguous. CDR3 length equals 13 residues. V shed 6 bases and J shed 2 bases, with 8 bases lying between them. CDR1 and CDR2 from the germline V gene are SGHTA and FQGNSA. The CDR3, as DNA: TGTGCCAGCAGTCTTTCGGGCAATCAGCCCCAGCATTTT. It yields the protein CASSLSGNQPQHF. The complete variable domain, with remaining parts taken from reference TRBV7-2 and TRBJ1-5, reads GAGVSQSPSNKVTEKGKDVELRCDPISGHTALYWYRQSLGQGLEFLIYFQGNSAPDKSGLPSDRFSAERTGGSVSTLTIQRTQQEDSAVYLCASSLSGNQPQHFGDGTRLSIL.

The J gene is TRBJ1-1, the V gene TRBV4-1; D perhaps matches TRBD1 (6 bases). Germline assignment: CDR1 MGHRA and CDR2 YSYEKL. CDR3 length: 15 residues. V was trimmed by 1 base and J by 1 base, leaving 10 bases between them. In DNA, the CDR3 is TGCGCCAGCAGCCAAGGGCAGGGGACGAACACTGAAGCTTTCTTT. The encoded protein is CASSQGQGTNTEAFF.

The chain has TRBV2 and TRBJ1-3; 7 nucleotides match TRBD1. Germline CDR1 is SNHLY and CDR2 is FYNNEI. This CDR3 is 15 amino acids long. Trimming took 6 bases from V and 0 from J; bases not matched to a gene: 5. In DNA, the CDR3 is TGTGCCAGCAGACAGGACAGGTTCTCTGGAAACACCATATATTTT. This translates into CASRQDRFSGNTIYF.

The chain uses TRBV4-2 and TRBJ2-2, with a possible D match to TRBD2 (6 bases). The germline CDR1 and CDR2 sequences are LGHNA and YNFKEQ. This CDR3 region has 17 residues. V was trimmed by 1 base and J by 4 bases, leaving 16 bases between them. CDR3 nucleotide sequence: TGTGCCAGCAGCCAAGGGGAGGAGCGTAGGGCCACCGGGGAGCTGTTTTTT. It codes for CASSQGEERRATGELFF.

The CDR3 loop is CASSLGQGARGYTF. CDR3 nucleotide sequence: TGTGCCAGCAGCCTGGGACAGGGGGCTCGCGGCTACACCTTC. The chain is built from TRBV5-4 and TRBJ1-2; 12 nucleotides agree with TRBD1. This CDR3 is 14 amino acids long. J lost 8 bases, V lost 4 bases, and 6 bases had no gene match. CDR1 and CDR2 (germline): SGHNT, YYREEE (reference sequence).

The V gene is TRBV5-1, the J gene TRBJ2-1; 9 bases align to TRBD2. This CDR3 spans 16 amino acids. Germline loops: CDR1 SGHRS, CDR2 YFSETQ. V trimming: 5 bases; J trimming: 2 bases; junction bases outside the gene matches: 8. In DNA, the CDR3 is TGCGCCAGCAGTCTTCGACCTAGCGGGACCTACAATGAGCAGTTCTTC. Protein product: CASSLRPSGTYNEQFF.

J is TRBJ2-5 and V is TRBV5-5, with TRBD2 identical over 7 bases. CDR1 is SGHKS, CDR2 YYEKEE, per germline (reference sequence). This CDR3 region has 15 residues. V lost 1 base, J lost 4 bases, and 7 bases stayed unmatched. The CDR3 reads CASSLYWTSAETQYF. In DNA, the CDR3 is TGTGCCAGCAGCTTGTATTGGACTAGTGCAGAGACCCAGTACTTC. Filled out from reference TRBV5-5 and TRBJ2-5, the complete variable domain reads DAGVTQSPTHLIKTRGQQVTLRCSPISGHKSVSWYQQVLGQGPQFIFQYYEKEERGRGNFPDRFSARQFPNYSSELNVNALLLGDSALYLCASSLYWTSAETQYFGPGTRLLVL.

The genes are TRBV27 and TRBJ2-1; the D gene is possibly TRBD2 (6 bases). The CDR3 sequence is 13 residues long. Per germline, CDR1 MNHEY and CDR2 SMNVEV (reference sequence). V was clipped by 5 bases and J by 13 bases, with 18 bases between them. This chain's CDR3 is CASSPPYGSYQFF. In nucleotides, the CDR3 is TGTGCCAGCAGTCCCCCCTACGGGAGTTATCAGTTCTTC.

The CDR3 here is CASNPGTGGYEKLFF. CDR3 nucleotides: TGTGCCAGCAACCCTGGGACAGGGGGCTATGAAAAACTGTTTTTT. This chain links TRBV11-2 with TRBJ1-4; 12 bases are a match to TRBD1. With V trimmed by 7 bases and J by 6 bases, 6 bases remained unmatched. Germline V gives CDR1 SGHAT, CDR2 FQNNGV. The CDR3 spans 15 residues.

The chain recombines TRBV18 with TRBJ2-3, with 13 bases identical to TRBD2. Germline V lookup: CDR1 KGHSH, CDR2 LQKENI. This CDR3 has 18 amino acids. V shed 5 bases, J shed 2 bases, and the junction held 10 bases outside the gene matches. CDR3 nucleotides: TGTGCCAGCTCAATCCAAAGACTAGCGGGAGGTTACACAGATACGCAGTATTTT. It translates to CASSIQRLAGGYTDTQYF.

The chain carries TRBV3-1 (or the pseudogene TRBV3-2) and TRBJ1-5; no definite D call. The V gene lost 1 base and the J gene lost 1 base, with 5 bases spanning the gap. CDR1 and CDR2 from the germline V gene are LGHDT and YNNKEL (reference sequence). The CDR3 consists of 14 residues. CDR3 loop: CASSQGASNQPQHF. The CDR3 DNA reads as TGTGCCAGCAGCCAAGGAGCCAGCAATCAGCCCCAGCATTTT.

The chain recombines TRBV5-4 with TRBJ1-6; 11 bases align to TRBD1. The CDR3 extends over 15 amino acids. V shed 4 bases, J shed 9 bases, and the junction held 6 bases outside the gene matches. In germline, CDR1 is SGHNT, CDR2 YYREEE (reference sequence). The CDR3 DNA is TGTGCCAGCAGCACAGGACAGGGGGCAATTTCACCCCTCCACTTT. Its protein product is CASSTGQGAISPLHF.

This clone was seen just once. The genes are TRBV5-1 and TRBJ1-2; D remains ambiguous. Trimming removed 4 bases from V and 8 bases from J, with 21 bases in between. The CDR3 sequence is 15 residues long. Germline CDR1 is SGHRS and CDR2 is YFSETQ. This CDR3 is CASSKAGPSSTGYTF. The CDR3 bases are TGCGCCAGCAGCAAGGCAGGCCCGTCTTCCACGGGCTACACCTTC.

The rearrangement joins TRBV5-4 to TRBJ2-3, with 7 bases fitting TRBD2. J lost 0 bases, V lost 0 bases, and 1 base had no gene match. Germline V gene lookup returns CDR1 SGHNT and CDR2 YYREEE (reference sequence). The CDR3 has 15 amino acids. CDR3 region: CASSLERGSTDTQYF. The CDR3 DNA reads as TGTGCCAGCAGCTTGGAGCGGGGAAGCACAGATACGCAGTATTTT. The full variable domain, in which reference TRBV5-4 and TRBJ2-3 provide the parts outside the CDR3, is ETGVTQSPTHLIKTRGQQVTLRCSSQSGHNTVSWYQQALGQGPQFIFQYYREEENGRGNFPPRFSGLQFPNYSSELNVNALELDDSALYLCASSLERGSTDTQYFGPGTRLTVL.

This chain connects TRBV4-1 to TRBJ1-4; 7 bases match TRBD1. The CDR3 spans 15 residues. V shed 1 base, J shed 8 bases, and the junction held 7 bases outside the gene matches. Per germline, CDR1 MGHRA and CDR2 YSYEKL. CDR3 in amino acids: CASSQGDREWEKLFF. The CDR3 DNA follows: TGCGCCAGCAGCCAAGGTGACAGGGAATGGGAAAAACTGTTTTTT.

The genes are TRBV7-3 and TRBJ2-1, with 7 bases lining up with TRBD2. The CDR3 length is 13 residues. The germline CDR1 and CDR2 sequences are SGHTA and FQGTGA. Germline trimming cut 1 base from V and 9 bases from J; bases unmatched to any gene: 3. The CDR3 reads CASSLMLAAEQFF. The DNA of the CDR3 is TGTGCCAGCAGCTTAATGCTAGCGGCTGAGCAGTTCTTC.

This sequence joins TRBV4-3 and TRBJ2-3; 8 bases fit TRBD2. Trimming at V came to 1 base and at J to 7 bases, leaving 13 bases not matched to a gene. Germline values: CDR1 LGHNA, CDR2 YSLEER. The CDR3 spans 17 residues. The CDR3 DNA follows: TGCGCCAGCAGCCAAGGGGGGGGCGGGAGGCCCTCCTATACGCAGTATTTT. This translates into CASSQGGGGRPSYTQYF.

A note on this clone: The sample holds other DNA sequences that translate to the same CDR3. The chain recombines TRBV7-3 with TRBJ2-3; TRBD2 aligns across 10 bases. This CDR3 has 16 amino acids. CDR1 is SGHTA and CDR2 is FQGTGA in the germline V gene. V was pared by 2 bases and J by 3 bases, with 5 bases of the junction left unmatched. CDR3 sequence (DNA): TGTGCCAGCAGCTTATCGGCTAGCGGGAGAACAGATACGCAGTATTTT. Its translation: CASSLSASGRTDTQYF.